This T cell receptor (beta chain) was found in a study of shared clonotypes between healthy human individuals. Study-wide context: CD4 naive and memory got three plates each, CD8 naive two, CD8 memory one. Study observations and caveats: The naive CD4 repertoires of a handful of donors were compared, and approximately 4.7% of clonotypes were shared.

Assay execution took place at the deep level. Sorted subsets were amplified in replicate PCRs using approximately 0.2 ug DNA, 32,000 or so T cell genomes. Measured with immunoSEQ multiplex PCR; TCRdb has only the in-frame clones, and not every one. This table has about 2.3 million clones, more than 80% appearing once. Turning to this clone: The antigen is not known.

The sample taken for sequencing was naive CD4+ T cells from PBMCs. Regarding subset: CD45RA+ positively selected. The receptor was isolated from a young man in good health. Some clones in this sample may be carry-over from other donors' samples.

The CDR3 DNA is TGTGCCAGCAGTTTATATGGGACAGGGATTAACACCGGGGAGCTGTTTTTT. It is translated as CASSLYGTGINTGELFF. The chain carries TRBV28 and TRBJ2-2, with 9 bases aligning to TRBD1. V lost 1 base and J lost 2; bases outside the gene matches: 5. Germline V gene data show CDR1 as MDHEN and CDR2 as SYDVKM. This CDR3 contains 17 residues.